This TCR beta chain was recorded in a study of blood T cells in healthy people across ages. Findings of the study overall: CMV status of donors was unknown, possibly confounding expanded clonotype changes. Roughly linearly, TCR beta diversity per million T cells fell as age increased.

V was shortened by 3 bases and J by 5 bases, with 10 bases between the two germline ends. This CDR3 region has 13 residues. Per germline, CDR1 MNHEY and CDR2 SMNVEV (reference sequence). Primed by a sample-barcoded 5' primer and a J-beta primer mix, a second PCR proceeded for 7 to 11 cycles. TCRdb ran MiXCR on the 5' RACE reads and lists one entry per CDR3 protein. The data contain about 810,000 distinct CDR3 sequences, roughly 40% of them singletons. Many counts were recorded for this clonotype. Its antigen is not identified. This sequence joins TRBV27 and TRBJ2-5; D might be TRBD1 (5 bases). The sample was blood. The TCR was taken from a man aged 18 to 29 in good health. CDR3 coding DNA: TGTGCCAGCAGTTTTGGGGCCCCGGAGACCCAGTACTTC. This sequence encodes CASSFGAPETQYF.